This T cell receptor beta chain was sequenced in a study of T cell repertoires in cytomegalovirus infection. Study results and caveats: Dominant in the ex vivo response were TCR beta clonotypes restricted by HLA-C and specific for CMV.

TCRdb reprocessed the reads with MiXCR, giving one entry per CDR3 protein. This table has some 100,000 distinct CDR3 sequences, less than 25% appearing once. This clonotype was detected only a few times. The antigen remains unidentified. V dropped 5 bases and J dropped 8 bases, with 15 bases sitting between them. The germline V gene encodes CDR1 MNHNS and CDR2 SASEGT. CDR3 length equals 13 residues. This TCR came from a human donor in good health (CMV status not recorded). Some clones in this sample may be carry-over from other donors' samples. The chain combines TRBV6-1 with TRBJ1-2, with D possibly TRBD1 on 6 matching bases. The sequenced material came from CD8+ T cells from PBMCs. The CDR3 spells CASSHLDSLGYTF. Here the CDR3 DNA reads TGTGCCAGCAGTCATCTGGACAGTCTGGGCTACACCTTC.